This T cell receptor beta chain was found in a study of blood T cell repertoires in COVID-19 (dated by TCRdb to 2019 to 2021). About the investigation overall: The collaborator samples originated in the United States, Italy and Spain and spanned the acute and convalescent phases of COVID-19. The prospective study material was composed of cDNA or gDNA derived from T cells, B-cell-depleted T cells, or PBMCs. Subjects who had been exposed to COVID-19, were actively infected with it, or had recovered from it provided the deeply sampled blood TCRbeta repertoires that made up the dataset. The repertoires were made available in a free public database intended to serve as a resource for research on the immune response to SARS-CoV-2. Samples were obtained from the ongoing ImmuneRACE study (first 160 participants) and from over a thousand subjects provided by 6 global collaborators. Sample metadata almost always included a de-identified subject ID, COVID-19 status, age in years and sex. Where available, HLA class I and class II types were obtained from metadata supplied by the sample provider rather than from assay-based typing.

Relative to germline, V is 6 bases shorter and J is 3 bases shorter, with 14 bases between their ends. From the cysteine through the phenylalanine, the CDR3 covers 14 amino acids. CDR3 DNA only is kept here, 42 bases in frame from base 1. Looking up the germline V gene yields CDR1 MDHEN and CDR2 SYDVKM. TCRbeta CDR3 regions were amplified from genomic DNA by means of the immunoSEQ Assay, a bias-controlled multiplex PCR. As for how the authors treated the data: Nucleated cell counts per sample were estimated from amplification of reference gene primers within the assay. To quantify the absolute abundance of each unique TCRbeta CDR3 rearrangement, sequence reads were collapsed and filtered. For each sample, productive Simpson clonality was calculated by taking the square root of Simpson's diversity index across productive rearrangements. Imported from immuneACCESS, the table was reduced by TCRdb to in-frame sequences with V and J called. These copies leave out some clones; in studies compared against another copy, an unresolved V gene accounts for under half, and the cause of the remainder is not known. D and trimming were read from the DNA, whereas the V and J calls and clone size are those reported in that table. This sample comprises more than 300,000 clones, around 90% of them detected only once. Of the sample, less than 20% is held by the ten largest clones.

In the prospective study, participants were about 18 to 89 years old, resided in about two dozen geographic areas of the United States, and were enrolled through a virtual design. Cohort assignment in the prospective study relied on participant-reported clinical history from a screening survey and a study questionnaire. Recovered participants in ImmuneRACE Cohort 3 were defined by two consecutive negative NP/OP PCR tests, clearance by a healthcare professional, or resolution of symptoms. Mobile phlebotomists in the prospective study collected whole blood, serum and a nasopharyngeal or oropharyngeal swab from every participant. Participants in the prospective study had the option to provide additional blood draws and questionnaires over a roughly two-month period. Before DNA extraction, prospective study blood samples were shipped either frozen or at room temperature. The full study reports these points: Clinical and demographic metadata were provided uncurated, with the amount varying by source and participant.

This clone was seen just once. Its antigen specificity is not known. Base qualities are not at hand, and no much larger clone is one base apart. The sequence was obtained from a woman in her 30s who had recovered from COVID-19. Sequencing was carried out using PBMCs or T cells enriched from blood (not recorded which). Recombination connected TRBV28 to TRBJ1-1, with a tentative D gene TRBD1 over 5 matching bases. The nucleotide sequence is TGTGCCAGCAGCAGACAGATATTGGACACTGAAGCTTTCTTT. This translates into CASSRQILDTEAFF.